This entry is about one T cell receptor (beta chain). The table lists this clone with a count of one. Its recognized antigen is unknown. Per-nucleotide qualities are absent, and no much larger clonotype sits a single base away. This sample is part of a study of T cell responses to AZD1222 COVID-19 vaccine (dated by TCRdb to about 2021). In terms of the full investigation: AZD1222 recipients given second doses at about 4 weeks or at about 12 weeks were pooled, since spike-specific TCR depth and breadth were not found to differ between the two schedules. A total of 230 or so trial participants underwent TCR sequencing, of whom nearly 210 received two doses of AZD1222 and some 26 received two doses of the MenACWY control vaccine. Trial participants were enrolled by age into subgroups of 18-55, 56-69 and 70-plus years, and about 150, 27 and 61 TCR-sequenced participants, respectively, were included in these subgroups.

The study at large found these results: In the small 56-69-year group, the increase in depth fell short of significance, most likely because of low power. Only five to seven AZD1222 recipients were SARS-CoV-2 seropositive at baseline, limiting conclusions about previously exposed vaccinees. Most participants were white British and females outnumbered males, and the authors suggested that clonal diversity may have been underestimated. Because no day 14 peak-response samples were available, the repertoires could be characterized only after the peak T cell response. Reportedly, close to half of the unique spike-specific TCRs recognized epitopes lying outside the regions that are mutated in the B.1.351 and B.1.1.7 variants. CD4 TCRs associated with the vaccine covered the entire spike protein, and the dominant responses were in regions 160-218 and 743-854. A significant rise in spike-specific TCR breadth and depth was observed after two AZD1222 doses relative to day 0 and relative to MenACWY recipients.

The CDR3 regions of human TCRbeta chains were analyzed by immunosequencing. On the authors' methods: Repertoire TCRs were checked for matches against a reference library of SARS-CoV-2-specific TCRs that had been generated using the MIRA antigen-specificity platform. Breadth was defined as the fraction of unique TCRs that were SARS-CoV-2-associated. Depth was defined as the fraction of total T cells that were SARS-CoV-2-associated. Using the MIRA data, every spike-specific TCR was mapped to the spike region that the TCR reacted to and assigned to either a CD4 or a CD8 class. Log10-transformed breadth and depth values were compared by one-way ANOVA with Sidak's multiple comparisons tests. TCRdb took over this immuneACCESS table, retaining in-frame rearrangements with V and J assigned. Such tables are incomplete; in checked studies, under half of the missing clones stem from an unresolved V gene, and the remainder is unexplained. D and trimming were read from the DNA, whereas the V and J calls and clone size are those reported in that table. The sample data list 100,000 to 150,000 clones, and roughly 90% of these were observed just once. The ten largest clones take up about 14% of the sample.

The CDR3 measures 15 amino acids from cysteine to phenylalanine. Only CDR3 DNA is held: 45 bases, read in frame from base 1. The V and J ends are trimmed by 2 bases and 7 bases, leaving 14 bases between them. The germline V gene provides CDR1 MGHDK and CDR2 SYGVNS. Per the publication, the time point label means: baseline before first vaccination. The vaccinee samples were drawn from two UK trials, COV001 and COV002, one of which was a single-blind randomized controlled phase 2/3 trial testing AZD1222 (ChAdOx1 nCoV-19) in healthy adults. Trial participant PBMC samples were collected at day 0 and day 28 after the second dose for TCRbeta chain sequencing.

The chain is made from TRBV25-1 and TRBJ1-4; the D gene assignment is ambiguous. The material sequenced was peripheral blood, taken on day 0 of AZD1222 vaccination. The sequence was obtained from an adult in good health. The CDR3 here reads CASSETPRSGEKLFF. In nucleotides, the sequence is TGTGCCAGCAGTGAAACTCCCCGGTCTGGTGAAAAACTGTTTTTT. With the portions outside the CDR3 filled from the reference TRBV25-1 and TRBJ1-4 genes, the complete variable region becomes EADIYQTPRYLVIGTGKKITLECSQTMGHDKMYWYQQDPGMELHLIHYSYGVNSTEKGDLSSESTVSRIRTEHFPLTLESARPSHTSQYLCASSETPRSGEKLFFGSGTQLSVL.